The sequence of this T cell receptor beta chain was determined in a study of OX40 agonist ivuxolimab in advanced cancers. Study as a whole: Patients received ivuxolimab, an agonistic anti-OX40 (CD134) antibody. Findings of the study overall: CD8+ T cells showed, on average, more clonal expansion than CD4+ cells.

V was trimmed by 5 bases and J by 5 bases, leaving 19 bases between them. The CDR3 consists of 16 residues. Germline CDR1 is LNHDA and CDR2 is SQIVND (reference sequence). Excluded were patients having autoimmune disease history or systemic immunosuppression. Blood sampling took place at baseline, cycle 4 day 1, and cycle 7 day 1. Concerning this clone: Antigen: not known.

Sequencing used immunoSEQ multiplex PCR; TCRdb keeps in-frame clones, though not all of them. The table includes under 85,000 clones, under 90% detected once. Sequenced here: CD4+ or CD8+ T cells sorted from blood, sampled in a trial of the OX40 agonist ivuxolimab. The rearrangement joins TRBV19 to TRBJ1-5; weak D call: TRBD1 (6 bases). This receptor was taken from an adult with an advanced solid tumor such as melanoma, head and neck, liver or kidney cancer. CDR3 in amino acids: CASSSYRVRRDQPQHF. CDR3 DNA sequence: TGTGCCAGTAGTTCGTACAGGGTACGAAGGGATCAGCCCCAGCATTTT.